This TCR beta chain was identified during a study of cytomegalovirus exposure and HLA in healthy donors. PCR used 60 Vbeta primers and 13 Jbeta primers. Method: immunoSEQ multiplex PCR; TCRdb's copy keeps in-frame clones and lacks some. The sample has 180,000 or so clones; about 79% are singletons. On this clone: Its target is not known.

All donors participated as healthy donors of bone marrow. Study-wide results and limits: Some TCR beta chains (around 160 of them) were listed as cytomegalovirus-associated.

Sequencing input: PBMCs. The receptor comes from a boy younger than 10 in good health and CMV-seronegative.

CDR3: CASKFRGSGNTIYF. The CDR3 DNA reads TGTGCCAGCAAATTTAGGGGCTCTGGAAACACCATATATTTT. The rearrangement links TRBV27 to TRBJ1-3; TRBD1 might be the D (5 bases). CDR1 and CDR2 (germline): MNHEY, SMNVEV (reference sequence). With 7 bases removed from V and 0 bases from J, the gap between germline ends came to 10 bases. The CDR3 sequence is 14 residues long.